The rows below give T cell receptor beta chains drawn from one sample of a study of blood T cells in healthy people across ages. MiXCR was run by TCRdb on the 5' RACE reads, yielding one entry per CDR3 protein. Counted here are roughly 500,000 distinct CDR3 sequences, roughly a quarter occurring once; the ten biggest clones make up approximately 17%. The material sequenced was blood. These receptors originate from a woman in her seventies in good health. Both conserved end residues are part of each CDR3. The D gene is left open where the match is weak.

d_call	v_call	j_call	cdr3_aa
TRBD1	TRBV6-5	TRBJ2-1	CASSTVGQNYNEQFF
.	TRBV7-9	TRBJ2-5	CASRPGGLQETQYF
.	TRBV7-9	TRBJ1-6	CASSPLANSPLHF
TRBD1	TRBV15	TRBJ1-2	CATSRPPGQGAKSYGYTF
TRBD2	TRBV7-2	TRBJ2-7	CASTTSAGEQYF
TRBD1	TRBV20-1	TRBJ2-3	CNAWDRGGFDTQYF
.	TRBV11-2	TRBJ1-4	CASGVNEKLFF
.	TRBV5-5	TRBJ2-1	CASSFDRYNERFF
.	TRBV4-3	TRBJ2-3	CASSQDRGAGLDTQYF
TRBD1	TRBV7-6	TRBJ1-2	CASSLETGEINYGYTF
.	TRBV6-5	TRBJ1-2	CASSYAQIANYDYTF
.	TRBV9	TRBJ2-1	CASSPTGQDNEQFF
.	TRBV3-1	TRBJ1-2	CASSQGVVHYGYTF
TRBD1	TRBV5-6	TRBJ1-1	CASRVTGGTEAFF
TRBD2	TRBV7-9	TRBJ2-1	CASSLVGGGRVEQFF
.	TRBV30	TRBJ1-1	CARGGRDGPKAFF
.	TRBV7-6	TRBJ2-3	CASSLALAEQSTDTQYF
.	TRBV6-1	TRBJ2-7	CAGSENGYEQYF
.	TRBV6-1	TRBJ2-4	CASSEYGQTAKNIQYF
TRBD2	TRBV20-1	TRBJ2-3	CSARGGSGGSTDTQYF
.	TRBV12-3/TRBV12-4	TRBJ1-1	CASSSSEGITEAFF
TRBD2	TRBV3-1	TRBJ2-5	CASRRIAGEETQYF
.	TRBV4-2	TRBJ2-5	CASSHPGETQYF
.	TRBV4-3	TRBJ1-4	CASSQDSGSNEKLFF
.	TRBV10-3	TRBJ1-2	CAISEEIGYTF
TRBD2	TRBV20-1	TRBJ2-3	CSILAGQVDTQYF
TRBD2	TRBV20-1	TRBJ2-7	CSARRTSGNAYEQYF
.	TRBV6-4	TRBJ2-3	CASSDSKGASVTDTQYF
.	TRBV9	TRBJ1-4	CASSSPTNEKLFF
.	TRBV6-1	TRBJ1-2	CASSVLYGYTF
TRBD2	TRBV20-1	TRBJ2-5	CSARGGAGGEETQYF
TRBD1	TRBV5-6	TRBJ2-6	CASSLTGGAYSGANVLTF
TRBD1	TRBV27	TRBJ1-5	CASSPAWDRGRFGNQPQHF
.	TRBV10-3	TRBJ2-5	CASGGIETQYF
.	TRBV6-2/TRBV6-3	TRBJ2-1	CASSYPRSEGDEQFF
.	TRBV5-1	TRBJ2-7	CASSLYQGGVYEQYF
TRBD1	TRBV20-1	TRBJ1-2	CSAPGTATMANTF
TRBD2	TRBV3-1	TRBJ2-5	CASSLRGGQETQYF
.	TRBV24-1	TRBJ2-3	CATSDLGSDTQYF
TRBD1	TRBV29-1	TRBJ2-1	CSVRQGSTYNEQFF
TRBD1	TRBV12-3/TRBV12-4	TRBJ1-5	CASSHETGGVQPQHF
.	TRBV29-1	TRBJ1-4	CSVGQGSEKLFF
.	TRBV10-3	TRBJ2-3	CAISEPIENTQYF
TRBD2	TRBV7-2	TRBJ2-1	CASSLAGGENEQFF
TRBD2	TRBV24-1	TRBJ2-1	CATSDPTSGGEDNEQFF
TRBD1	TRBV4-3	TRBJ2-3	CASSQPGTGINTQYF